This TCR beta chain was observed in a study of T cell repertoires in cytomegalovirus infection. Study-wide findings and caveats: CMV-specific TCR beta clonotypes restricted by HLA-C dominated the ex vivo response. Pooled public TCR beta family frequency picked out CMV carriers with the relevant HLA.

J lost 3 bases, V lost 7 bases, and 8 bases had no gene match. This CDR3 is built from 13 residues. CDR1 and CDR2 (germline): DFQATT, SNEGSKA (reference sequence). TCRdb passed the reads through MiXCR, listing each CDR3 protein once. The data hold a few hundred thousand distinct CDR3 sequences, with 34% observed a single time. Concerning this clonotype itself: Its specificity is unknown.

This rearrangement joins TRBV20-1 to TRBJ2-7; TRBD2 matches at 8 bases. This sample comprised cultured PBMCs, obtained from culture after CMV antigen stimulation. This TCR was sampled from a human donor in good health (CMV status not recorded). Some clones in this sample may be carry-over from other donors' samples. CDR3 sequence reads: CSVGTSGSYEQYF. CDR3 DNA: TGCAGTGTTGGGACGAGCGGGAGCTACGAGCAGTACTTC.